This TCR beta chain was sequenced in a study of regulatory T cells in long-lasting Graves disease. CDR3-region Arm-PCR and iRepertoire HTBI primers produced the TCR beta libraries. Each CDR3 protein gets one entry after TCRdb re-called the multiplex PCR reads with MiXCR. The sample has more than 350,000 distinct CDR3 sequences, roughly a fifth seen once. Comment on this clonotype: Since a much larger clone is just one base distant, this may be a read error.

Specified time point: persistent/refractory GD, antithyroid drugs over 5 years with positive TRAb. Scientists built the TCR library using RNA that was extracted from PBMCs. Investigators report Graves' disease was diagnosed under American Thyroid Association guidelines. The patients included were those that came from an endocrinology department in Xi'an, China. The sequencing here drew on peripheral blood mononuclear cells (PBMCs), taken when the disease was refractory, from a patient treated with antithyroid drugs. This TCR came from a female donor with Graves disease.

CDR3 in DNA: TGTGCCAGCAGCTTAGATCGAGCGGGGCCGTCCCCTGGAGCTTTCTTT. Translation gives CASSLDRAGPSPGAFF. The chain uses TRBV7-2 and TRBJ1-1; a possible D gene is TRBD1 (5 bases). Trimming shortened V by 1 base and J by 10 bases, and 22 bases separated the two germline ends. The CDR3 totals 16 residues. Germline CDR1 and CDR2: SGHTA and FQGNSA.